The T cell receptor beta chain under discussion was sequenced for a study of T cell repertoires in cytomegalovirus infection (dated by TCRdb to between 2018 and 2020). With respect to the entire study: Recently identified HLA-C-restricted CMV epitopes, whose presentation resists viral immunomodulation, were targeted by peptide stimulations together with well-studied HLA-B-restricted epitopes. Donor HLA type was relevant to the analysis, because carriage of CMV infection together with the matching HLA type was indicated by public TCR beta signatures. The research as a whole found: Cumulative frequency of public TCR beta family members discriminated carriers of CMV infection plus the relevant HLA type in this cohort and an independent 352-donor cohort. The ex vivo response was dominated by HLA-C-restricted CMV-specific TCR beta clonotypes, which also provided the single most frequent clonotype in two of eight donors.

The sequencing machine was an Illumina HiSeq 1500. TCRdb reprocessed the public reads (quality trimming at Q25 with fastp, clone calling with MiXCR) and kept in-frame beta chains. Rows with one shared CDR3 protein collapse into an entry with the most common genes and DNA. The sample table holds tens of thousands of distinct CDR3 sequences, of which around 28% were seen once. Together, the top ten hold roughly three fifths of the sample. Trimming takes 5 bases off V and 0 bases off J; junction bases not matched to a gene: 5. The germline V gene (reference sequence) provides CDR1 SEHNR and CDR2 FQNEAQ. The CDR3 has 18 amino acids, counting the end cysteine and phenylalanine. Just CDR3 DNA is preserved here, 54 bases in frame from base 1. Notes on this clonotype: Its antigen specificity is not known. The sample holds no much larger clone one base away, and base qualities are not on file.

Taken with the paper, the label for treatment or condition translates to: in vitro stimulation with specific CMV peptide epitopes to enrich CMV-specific T cells. Sequences were derived from CD8+ T cells from cultured PBMCs, sampled from culture after CMV antigen stimulation. This TCR was recovered from a human donor in good health (CMV status not recorded). Some clones in this sample may be carry-over from other donors' samples. The V and J segments used are TRBV7-9 and TRBJ2-3; 16 of the junction bases match TRBD2. The DNA sequence reads TGTGCCAGCAGCACGGGACTAGCGGGGGGGATCAGCACAGATACGCAGTATTTT. This encodes CASSTGLAGGISTDTQYF. The variable domain in full, with residues beyond the CDR3 obtained from the reference TRBV7-9 and TRBJ2-3 genes, is DTGVSQNPRHKITKRGQNVTFRCDPISEHNRLYWYRQTLGQGPEFLTYFQNEAQLEKSRLLSDRFSAERPKGSFSTLEIQRTEQGDSAMYLCASSTGLAGGISTDTQYFGPGTRLTVL.